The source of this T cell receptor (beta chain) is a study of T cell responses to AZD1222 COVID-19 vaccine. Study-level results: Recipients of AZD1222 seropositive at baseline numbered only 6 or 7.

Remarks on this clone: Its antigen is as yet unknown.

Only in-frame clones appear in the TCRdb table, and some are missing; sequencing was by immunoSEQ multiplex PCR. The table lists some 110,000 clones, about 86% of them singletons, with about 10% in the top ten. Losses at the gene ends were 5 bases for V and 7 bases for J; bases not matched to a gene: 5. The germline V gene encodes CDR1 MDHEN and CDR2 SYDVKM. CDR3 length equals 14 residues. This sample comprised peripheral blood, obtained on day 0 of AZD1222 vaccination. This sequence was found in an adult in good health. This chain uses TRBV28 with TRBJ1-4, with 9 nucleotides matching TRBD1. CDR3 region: CASSVQGAGEKLFF. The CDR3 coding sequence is TGTGCCAGCAGTGTACAGGGGGCTGGTGAAAAACTGTTTTTT.